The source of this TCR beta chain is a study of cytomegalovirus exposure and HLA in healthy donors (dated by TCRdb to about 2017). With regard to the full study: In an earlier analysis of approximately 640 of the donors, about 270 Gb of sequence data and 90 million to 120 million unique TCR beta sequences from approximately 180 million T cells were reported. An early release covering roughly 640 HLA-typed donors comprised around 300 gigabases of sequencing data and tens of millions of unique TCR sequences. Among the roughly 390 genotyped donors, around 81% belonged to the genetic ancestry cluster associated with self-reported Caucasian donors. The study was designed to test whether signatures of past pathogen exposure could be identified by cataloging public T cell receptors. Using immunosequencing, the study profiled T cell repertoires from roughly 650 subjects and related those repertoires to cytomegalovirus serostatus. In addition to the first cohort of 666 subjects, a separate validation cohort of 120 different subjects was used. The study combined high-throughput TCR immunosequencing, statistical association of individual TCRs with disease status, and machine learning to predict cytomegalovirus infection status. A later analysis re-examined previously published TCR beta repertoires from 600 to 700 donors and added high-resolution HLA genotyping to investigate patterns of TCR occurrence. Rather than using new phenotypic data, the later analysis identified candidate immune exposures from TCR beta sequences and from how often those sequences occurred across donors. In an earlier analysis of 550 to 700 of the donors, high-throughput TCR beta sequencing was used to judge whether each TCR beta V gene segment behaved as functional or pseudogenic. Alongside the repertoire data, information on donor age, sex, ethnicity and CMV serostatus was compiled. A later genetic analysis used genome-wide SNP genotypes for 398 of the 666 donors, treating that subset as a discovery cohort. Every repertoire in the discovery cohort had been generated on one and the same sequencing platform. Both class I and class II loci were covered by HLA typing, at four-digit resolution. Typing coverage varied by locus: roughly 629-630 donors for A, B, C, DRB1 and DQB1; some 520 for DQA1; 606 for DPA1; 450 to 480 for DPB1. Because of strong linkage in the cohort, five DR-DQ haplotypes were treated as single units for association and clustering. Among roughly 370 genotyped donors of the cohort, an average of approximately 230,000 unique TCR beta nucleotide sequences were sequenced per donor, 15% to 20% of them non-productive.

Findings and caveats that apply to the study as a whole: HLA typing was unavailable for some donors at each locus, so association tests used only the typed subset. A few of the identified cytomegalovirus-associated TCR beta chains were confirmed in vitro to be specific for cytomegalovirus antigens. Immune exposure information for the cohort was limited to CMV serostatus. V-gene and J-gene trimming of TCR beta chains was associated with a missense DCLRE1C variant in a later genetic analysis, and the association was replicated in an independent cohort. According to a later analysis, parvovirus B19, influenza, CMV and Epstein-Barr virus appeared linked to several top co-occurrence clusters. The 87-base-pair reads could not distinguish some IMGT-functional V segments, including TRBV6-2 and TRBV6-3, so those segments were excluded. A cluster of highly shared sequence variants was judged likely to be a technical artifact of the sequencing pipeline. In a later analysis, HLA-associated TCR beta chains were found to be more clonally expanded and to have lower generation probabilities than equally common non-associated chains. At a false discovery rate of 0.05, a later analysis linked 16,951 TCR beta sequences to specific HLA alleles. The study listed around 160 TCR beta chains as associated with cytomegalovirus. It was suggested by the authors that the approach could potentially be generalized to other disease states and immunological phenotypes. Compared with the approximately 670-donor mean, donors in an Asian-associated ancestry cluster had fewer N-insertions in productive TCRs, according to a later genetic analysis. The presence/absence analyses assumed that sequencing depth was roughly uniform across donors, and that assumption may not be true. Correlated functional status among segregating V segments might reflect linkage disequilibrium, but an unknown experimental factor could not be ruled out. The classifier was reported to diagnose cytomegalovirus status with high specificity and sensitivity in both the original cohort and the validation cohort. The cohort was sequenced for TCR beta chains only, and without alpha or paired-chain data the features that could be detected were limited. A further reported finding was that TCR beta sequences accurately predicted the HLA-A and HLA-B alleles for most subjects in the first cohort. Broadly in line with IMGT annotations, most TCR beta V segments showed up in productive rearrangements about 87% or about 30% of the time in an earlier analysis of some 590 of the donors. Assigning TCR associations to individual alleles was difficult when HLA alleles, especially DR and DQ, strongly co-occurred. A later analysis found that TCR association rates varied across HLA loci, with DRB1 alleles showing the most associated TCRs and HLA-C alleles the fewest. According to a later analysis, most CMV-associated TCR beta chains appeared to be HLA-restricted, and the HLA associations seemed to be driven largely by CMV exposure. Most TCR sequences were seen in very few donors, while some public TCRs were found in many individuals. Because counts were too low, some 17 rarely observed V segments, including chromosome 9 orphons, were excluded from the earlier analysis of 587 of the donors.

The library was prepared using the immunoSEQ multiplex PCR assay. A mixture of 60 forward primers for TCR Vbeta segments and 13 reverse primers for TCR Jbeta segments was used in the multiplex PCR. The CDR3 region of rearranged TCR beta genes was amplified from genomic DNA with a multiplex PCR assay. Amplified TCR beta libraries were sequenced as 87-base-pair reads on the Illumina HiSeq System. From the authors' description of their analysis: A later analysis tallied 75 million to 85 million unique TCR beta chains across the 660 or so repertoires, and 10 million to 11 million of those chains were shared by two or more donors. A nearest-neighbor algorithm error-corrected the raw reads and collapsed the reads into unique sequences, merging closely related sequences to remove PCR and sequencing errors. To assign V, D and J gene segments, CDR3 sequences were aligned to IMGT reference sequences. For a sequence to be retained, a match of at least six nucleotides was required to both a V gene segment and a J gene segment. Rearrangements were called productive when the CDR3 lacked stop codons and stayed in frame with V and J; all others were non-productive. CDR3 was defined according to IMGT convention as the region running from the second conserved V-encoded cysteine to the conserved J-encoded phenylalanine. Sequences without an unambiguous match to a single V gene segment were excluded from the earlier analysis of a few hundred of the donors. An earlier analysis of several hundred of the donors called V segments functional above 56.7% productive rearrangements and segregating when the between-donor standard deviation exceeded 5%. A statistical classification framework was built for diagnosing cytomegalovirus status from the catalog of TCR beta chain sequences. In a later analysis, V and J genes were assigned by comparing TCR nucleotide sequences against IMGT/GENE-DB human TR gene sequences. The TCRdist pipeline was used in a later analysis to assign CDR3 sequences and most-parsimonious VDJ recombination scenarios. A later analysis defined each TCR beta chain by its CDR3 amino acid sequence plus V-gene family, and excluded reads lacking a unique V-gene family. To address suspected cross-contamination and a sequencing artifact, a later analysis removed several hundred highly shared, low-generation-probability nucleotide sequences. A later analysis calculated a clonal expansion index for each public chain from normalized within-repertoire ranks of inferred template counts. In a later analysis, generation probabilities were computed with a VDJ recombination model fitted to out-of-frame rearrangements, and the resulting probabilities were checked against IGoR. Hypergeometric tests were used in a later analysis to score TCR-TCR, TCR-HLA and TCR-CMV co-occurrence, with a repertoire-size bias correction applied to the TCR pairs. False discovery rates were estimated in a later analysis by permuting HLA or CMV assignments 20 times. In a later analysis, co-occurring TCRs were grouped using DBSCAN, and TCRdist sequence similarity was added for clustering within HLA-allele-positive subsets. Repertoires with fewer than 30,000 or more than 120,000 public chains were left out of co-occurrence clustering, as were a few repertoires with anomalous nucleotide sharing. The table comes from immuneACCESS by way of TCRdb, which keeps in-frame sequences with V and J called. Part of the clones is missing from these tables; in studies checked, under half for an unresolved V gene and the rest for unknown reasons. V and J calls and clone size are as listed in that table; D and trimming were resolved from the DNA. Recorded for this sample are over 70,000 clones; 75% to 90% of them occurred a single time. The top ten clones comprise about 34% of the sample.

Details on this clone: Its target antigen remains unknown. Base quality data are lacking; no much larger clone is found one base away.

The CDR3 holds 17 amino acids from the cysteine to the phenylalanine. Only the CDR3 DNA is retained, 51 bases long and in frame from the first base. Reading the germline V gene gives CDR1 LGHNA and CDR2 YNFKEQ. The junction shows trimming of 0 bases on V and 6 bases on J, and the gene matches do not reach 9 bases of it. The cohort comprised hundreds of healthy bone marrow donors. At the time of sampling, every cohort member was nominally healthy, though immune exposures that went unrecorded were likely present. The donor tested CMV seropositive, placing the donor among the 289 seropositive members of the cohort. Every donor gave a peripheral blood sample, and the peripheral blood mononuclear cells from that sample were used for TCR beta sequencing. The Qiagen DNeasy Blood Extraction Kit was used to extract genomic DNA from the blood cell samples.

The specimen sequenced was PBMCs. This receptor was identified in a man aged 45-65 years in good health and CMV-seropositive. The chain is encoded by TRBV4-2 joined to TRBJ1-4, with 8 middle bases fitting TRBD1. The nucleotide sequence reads TGTGCCAGCAGCCAAGACCCAGGGGGCGGGACTGATGAAAAACTGTTTTTT. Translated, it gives CASSQDPGGGTDEKLFF.